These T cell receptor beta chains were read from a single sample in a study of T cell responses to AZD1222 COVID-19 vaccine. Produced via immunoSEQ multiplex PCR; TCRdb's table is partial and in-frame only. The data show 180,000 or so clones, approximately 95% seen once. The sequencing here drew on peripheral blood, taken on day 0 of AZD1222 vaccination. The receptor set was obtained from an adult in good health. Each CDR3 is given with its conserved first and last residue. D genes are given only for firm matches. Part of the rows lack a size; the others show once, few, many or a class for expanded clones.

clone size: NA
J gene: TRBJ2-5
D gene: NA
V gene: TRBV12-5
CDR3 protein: CASGFTEETQYF
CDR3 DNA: TGTGCTAGTGGTTTTACTGAAGAGACCCAGTACTTC

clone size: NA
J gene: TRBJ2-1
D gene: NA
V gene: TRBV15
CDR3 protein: CATSRDWGAGYNEQFF
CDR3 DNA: TGTGCCACCAGCAGAGATTGGGGGGCCGGCTACAATGAGCAGTTCTTC

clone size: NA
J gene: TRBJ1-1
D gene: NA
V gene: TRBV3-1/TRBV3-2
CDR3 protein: CASSQDIGQEAFF
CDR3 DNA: TGTGCCAGCAGCCAAGATATCGGACAGGAAGCTTTCTTT

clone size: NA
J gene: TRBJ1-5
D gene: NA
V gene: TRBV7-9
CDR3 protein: CASSSEWESGQPQHF
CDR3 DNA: TGTGCCAGCAGCTCGGAATGGGAAAGTGGTCAGCCCCAGCATTTT

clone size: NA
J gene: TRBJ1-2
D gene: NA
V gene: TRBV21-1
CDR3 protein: CASSETGAYFKYGYTF
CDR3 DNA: TGTGCCAGCAGCGAGACAGGGGCCTACTTTAAGTATGGCTACACCTTC

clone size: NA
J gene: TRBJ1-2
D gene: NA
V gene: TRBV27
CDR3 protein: CASSFLESTGQGYGYTF
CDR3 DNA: TGTGCCAGCAGTTTCCTTGAGTCAACAGGCCAAGGCTATGGCTACACCTTC

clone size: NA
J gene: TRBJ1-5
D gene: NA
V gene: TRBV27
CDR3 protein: CASSFRAIKGQPQHF
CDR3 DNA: TGTGCCAGCAGTTTCCGGGCCATCAAGGGTCAGCCCCAGCATTTT

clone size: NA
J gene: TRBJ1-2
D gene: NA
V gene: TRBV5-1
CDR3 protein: CASSLKPRSGYTF
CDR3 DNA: TGCGCCAGCAGCTTGAAACCTCGAAGCGGCTACACCTTC

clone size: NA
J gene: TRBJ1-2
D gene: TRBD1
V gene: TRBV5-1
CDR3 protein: CASSRDLRQGGGYTF
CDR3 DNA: TGCGCCAGCAGCCGAGATCTTAGACAGGGAGGGGGCTACACCTTC

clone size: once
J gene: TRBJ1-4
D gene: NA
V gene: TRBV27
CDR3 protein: CASSPSRGGIGKKLFF
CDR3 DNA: TGTGCCAGCAGTCCCAGCCGTGGGGGGATCGGAAAAAAACTGTTTTTT

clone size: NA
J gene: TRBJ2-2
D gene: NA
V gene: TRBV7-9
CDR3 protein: CASSSPRGLETGELFF
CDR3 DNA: TGTGCCAGCAGCTCACCCCGGGGCCTGGAAACCGGGGAGCTGTTTTTT